This T cell receptor beta chain originates from a study of T cell responses to AZD1222 COVID-19 vaccine. Study-wide findings and caveats: The repertoires were collected only after the peak T cell response. CD4 TCRs covered the whole spike, strongest at regions 160-218 and 743-854.

The length of the CDR3 is 14 residues. The V and J ends lost 7 bases and 1 base, in that order; junction bases with no gene match: 6. Germline V gene lookup returns CDR1 KGHDR and CDR2 SFDVKD. Generated by immunoSEQ multiplex PCR, the TCRdb table keeps only in-frame clones and is missing some. This table holds roughly 80,000 clones, approximately 91% found once. Concerning this clone itself: Its antigen is as yet unknown.

The receptor's source is an adult in good health. The chain carries TRBV24-1 and TRBJ2-7; 7 bases agree with TRBD2. Material: peripheral blood, obtained on day 0 of MenACWY control vaccination. CDR3 amino acids: CATSLGGGSYEQYF. CDR3 DNA: TGTGCCACCAGCCTGGGGGGGGGTTCCTACGAGCAGTACTTC.